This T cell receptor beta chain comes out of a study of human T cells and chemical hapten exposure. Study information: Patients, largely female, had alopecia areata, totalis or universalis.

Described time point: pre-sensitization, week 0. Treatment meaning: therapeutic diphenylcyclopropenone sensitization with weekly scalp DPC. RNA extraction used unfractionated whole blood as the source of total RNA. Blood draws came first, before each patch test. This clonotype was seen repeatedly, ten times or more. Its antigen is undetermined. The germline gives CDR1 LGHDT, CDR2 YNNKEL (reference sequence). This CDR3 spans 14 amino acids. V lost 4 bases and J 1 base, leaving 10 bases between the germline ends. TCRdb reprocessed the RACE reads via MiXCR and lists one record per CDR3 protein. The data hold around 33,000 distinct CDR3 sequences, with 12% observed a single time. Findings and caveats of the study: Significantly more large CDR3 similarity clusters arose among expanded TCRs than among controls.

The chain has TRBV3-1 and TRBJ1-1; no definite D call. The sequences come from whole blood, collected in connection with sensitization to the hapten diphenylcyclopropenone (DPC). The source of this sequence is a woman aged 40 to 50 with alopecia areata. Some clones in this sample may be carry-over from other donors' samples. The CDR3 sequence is CASSRNRGNTEAFF. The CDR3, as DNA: TGTGCCAGCAGCCGCAATCGGGGGAACACTGAAGCTTTCTTT.